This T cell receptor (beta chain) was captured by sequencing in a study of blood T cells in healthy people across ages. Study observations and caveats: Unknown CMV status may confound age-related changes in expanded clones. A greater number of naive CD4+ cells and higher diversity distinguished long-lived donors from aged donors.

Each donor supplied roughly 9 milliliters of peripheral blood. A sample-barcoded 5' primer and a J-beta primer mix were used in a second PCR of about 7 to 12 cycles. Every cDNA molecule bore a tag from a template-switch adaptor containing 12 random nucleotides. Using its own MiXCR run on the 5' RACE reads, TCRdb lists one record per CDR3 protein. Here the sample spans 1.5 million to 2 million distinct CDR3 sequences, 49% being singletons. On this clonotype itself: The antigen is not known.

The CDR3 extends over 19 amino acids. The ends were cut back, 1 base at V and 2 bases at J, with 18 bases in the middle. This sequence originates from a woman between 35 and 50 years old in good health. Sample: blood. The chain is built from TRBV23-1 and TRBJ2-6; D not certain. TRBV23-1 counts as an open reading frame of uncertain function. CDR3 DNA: TGCGCCAGCAGTCAATATTCTCAAGCTCAGGTGACTGGGGCCAACGTCCTGACTTTC. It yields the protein CASSQYSQAQVTGANVLTF.